These 28 T cell receptor beta chains were all obtained from the same sample, sequenced in a study of cytomegalovirus exposure and HLA in healthy donors. In the PCR, 60 Vbeta and 13 Jbeta primers were used. The assay was immunoSEQ multiplex PCR, and TCRdb's table has in-frame clones only and misses some. The sample includes around 200,000 clones, 80% of them seen just once. Sequencing was done on a sample of PBMCs. These receptors were taken from a man aged 35-49 years in good health and CMV-seropositive.

This chain connects TRBV9 to TRBJ2-7; D remains ambiguous. Germline V CDR1 and CDR2: SGDLS, YYNGEE. The V end was cut by 0 bases, the J end by 2 bases, with 9 bases between. This CDR3 comprises 14 residues. The CDR3: CASSVEPIAYEQYF. In DNA form, the CDR3 reads TGTGCCAGCAGCGTAGAACCGATAGCCTACGAGCAGTACTTC. The whole variable domain, remainder taken from reference TRBV9 and TRBJ2-7, is DSGVTQTPKHLITATGQRVTLRCSPRSGDLSVYWYQQSLDQGLQFLIQYYNGEERAKGNILERFSAQQFPDLHSELNLSSLELGDSALYFCASSVEPIAYEQYFGPGTRLTVT.

The chain recombines TRBV4-3 with TRBJ2-2; TRBD2 might be the D (6 bases). This CDR3 comprises 16 residues. Trimming removed 1 base at V and 5 bases at J, with 14 bases between. The germline V gene has CDR1 LGHNA and CDR2 YSLEER. The CDR3 sequence is CASSQAPRRGTGELFF. CDR3 nucleotides: TGCGCCAGCAGCCAAGCCCCTCGGCGGGGTACCGGGGAGCTGTTTTTT.

V usage is TRBV5-1 and J usage is TRBJ2-7; perhaps TRBD1 as D (6 bases). Germline values: CDR1 SGHRS, CDR2 YFSETQ. This CDR3 has 13 amino acids. The V and J ends lost 3 bases and 3 bases respectively, with 10 bases between them. The CDR3 sequence is CASSSDSSYEQYF. CDR3 nucleotide sequence: TGCGCCAGCAGCTCGGACAGCAGCTACGAGCAGTACTTC.

This chain links TRBV28 with TRBJ2-7; 9 positions match TRBD1. The CDR3 is 14 residues long. The germline V gene encodes CDR1 MDHEN and CDR2 SYDVKM. With V trimmed by 5 bases and J by 1 base, 3 bases remained unmatched. This CDR3 is CASSNRGQSYEQYF. The CDR3 DNA sequence: TGTGCCAGCAGTAACAGGGGGCAATCCTACGAGCAGTACTTC.

Remarks on this clone: An end of the junction differs from the germline gene, which may be a read error. The chain has TRBV7-9 and TRBJ1-2, with 8 bases lining up with TRBD1. CDR3 length: 16 amino acids. Germline CDR1 and CDR2: SEHNR and FQNEAQ (reference sequence). CDR3: CSSSQKGQEPNYGYTF. DNA of the CDR3: TGTTCCAGCAGCCAAAAGGGACAGGAGCCTAACTATGGCTACACCTTC.

The chain couples TRBV19 to TRBJ1-2; D is undetermined. Germline loops: CDR1 LNHDA, CDR2 SQIVND (reference sequence). CDR3 size: 14 residues. Trimming took 7 bases from V and 6 from J, leaving 18 bases between them. The CDR3 nucleotides read TGTGCCAGTACCTGGCAGGCCAATCCTCATGGCTACACCTTC. Translation: CASTWQANPHGYTF.

V usage is TRBV2 and J usage is TRBJ2-7; 12 nucleotides align to TRBD2. V lost 6 bases to trimming and J lost 0 bases; unmatched junction nucleotides: 15. The CDR3 is 19 residues long. Germline V gives CDR1 SNHLY, CDR2 FYNNEI. The CDR3 region has the DNA TGTGCCAGCAGAAAAGGTACTAGCGGGGGGCTCACCTCCTCCTACGAGCAGTACTTC. Its protein product is CASRKGTSGGLTSSYEQYF.

J is TRBJ2-1 and V is TRBV19; maybe TRBD1 (6 bases). Germline V CDR1 and CDR2: LNHDA, SQIVND (reference sequence). V lost 2 bases to trimming and J lost 0 bases, with 11 bases between them. The CDR3 totals 16 residues. In DNA form, the CDR3 reads TGTGCCAGTAGTATAAGGCAGGGGAGCTCCTACAATGAGCAGTTCTTC. It specifies CASSIRQGSSYNEQFF.

The chain combines TRBV13 with TRBJ2-7, with a weak D call TRBD1 (6 bases). The V end was cut by 4 bases, the J end by 9 bases, with 13 bases between. Germline V lookup: CDR1 PRHDT, CDR2 FYEKMQ (reference sequence). CDR3 length: 12 amino acids. The CDR3 DNA reads as TGTGCCAGCAGCTCAAACAGGGATAGGCAGTACTTC. It yields the protein CASSSNRDRQYF.

The V gene is TRBV7-9, the J gene TRBJ2-3; D may be TRBD2 (5 bases). The V end was cut by 3 bases, the J end by 1 base, with 8 bases between. The CDR3 covers 14 residues. CDR1 and CDR2 from the germline V gene are SEHNR and FQNEAQ (reference sequence). For the CDR3, the DNA is TGTGCCAGCAGCTTTAGCGTTGGCACAGATACGCAGTATTTT. As protein: CASSFSVGTDTQYF.

The genes are TRBV6-5 and TRBJ1-1; TRBD1 is a possible D gene (5 bases). The CDR3 is 13 residues long. Between the trimmed V and J ends, which lost 0 bases and 11 bases, there was a span of 13 bases. The V gene's germline CDR1 is MNHEY and CDR2 SVGAGI. The CDR3: CASSYSGRDGAFF. CDR3 DNA: TGTGCCAGCAGTTACTCGGGCAGGGATGGGGCTTTCTTT.

This clone came up many times. CDR3 region: CSAPTGTGDTQYF. The CDR3 coding sequence is TGCAGCGCCCCGACAGGGACCGGAGATACGCAGTATTTT. V and J are TRBV29-1 and TRBJ2-3; 7 bases agree with TRBD1. CDR1 is SQVTM, CDR2 ANQGSEA, per germline. The CDR3 spans 13 residues. J gave up 5 bases and V 7 bases, and 9 bases lay outside the gene matches.

The V gene is TRBV6-1, the J gene TRBJ2-1; 10 bases map to TRBD1. The CDR3 extends over 16 amino acids. The junction had 6 bases not matched to a gene; V was cut back by 4 bases and J by 3 bases. Germline CDR1 is MNHNS and CDR2 is SASEGT. CDR3 DNA: TGTGCCAGCAGTGTAACCGGGACAGGGGACTACAATGAGCAGTTCTTC. Translation: CASSVTGTGDYNEQFF.

This sequence joins TRBV2 and TRBJ2-5; 11 bases align to TRBD2. CDR3 size: 14 residues. Unmatched junction bases numbered 5, after V lost 8 bases and J lost 3 bases. Germline loops: CDR1 SNHLY, CDR2 FYNNEI. CDR3 loop: CASGTSGGKETQYF. As DNA, the CDR3 is TGTGCCAGCGGGACTAGCGGTGGAAAAGAGACCCAGTACTTC.

The rearrangement links TRBV9 to TRBJ2-2; maybe TRBD2 (7 bases). CDR3 length: 12 amino acids. Germline V gene sequence: CDR1 SGDLS, CDR2 YYNGEE. V was trimmed by 2 bases and J by 10 bases, leaving 9 bases between them. Here the CDR3 reads CASSVGGPELFF. The CDR3 DNA sequence: TGTGCCAGCAGCGTCGGGGGGCCGGAGCTGTTTTTT.

The rearrangement uses TRBV7-8 and TRBJ2-7, with D maybe TRBD1 (6 bases). This CDR3 has 15 residues. The ends were cut back, 4 bases at V and 1 base at J, with 14 bases in the middle. Per the germline V gene, CDR1 is SGHVS and CDR2 is FQNEAQ. As DNA, the CDR3 is TGTGCCAGCAGCTCCAAACAGGGCCATTCCTACGAGCAGTACTTC. It specifies CASSSKQGHSYEQYF.

This chain connects TRBV27 to TRBJ2-3; 10 nucleotides line up with TRBD2. The CDR3 spans 14 residues. The trim removed 4 bases at V and 4 bases at J, leaving 2 bases unmatched. Germline CDR1 MNHEY, CDR2 SMNVEV (reference sequence). As DNA, the CDR3 is TGTGCCAGCAGTTCTACTAGCGGGGCAGATACGCAGTATTTT. Its translation: CASSSTSGADTQYF.

This sequence joins TRBV7-2 and TRBJ2-7, with 7 bases that match TRBD1. Germline values: CDR1 SGHTA, CDR2 FQGNSA. Unmatched junction bases numbered 8, after V lost 5 bases and J lost 4 bases. The CDR3 runs to 14 residues. The CDR3 sequence: CASSLSGQPYEQYF. DNA of the CDR3: TGTGCCAGCAGCCTTTCGGGACAGCCATACGAGCAGTACTTC.

Points on this clone: A read error may account for a junction end that differs from germline. The genes are TRBV6-5 and TRBJ1-4; D gene uncertain. CDR3 size: 10 residues. Germline CDR1 reads MNHEY; CDR2 reads SVGAGI. Here the CDR3 reads CTSLNEKLFF. In nucleotides, the CDR3 is TGTACCAGCCTCAATGAAAAACTGTTTTTT.

The CDR3: CASSTRGTGVLGVSNQPQHF. CDR3 in DNA: TGTGCCAGTAGTACGCGAGGGACAGGGGTCCTCGGTGTGAGCAATCAGCCCCAGCATTTT. The chain links TRBV19 to TRBJ1-5; 10 bases fit TRBD1. CDR1 is LNHDA and CDR2 is SQIVND in the germline V gene (reference sequence). V shed 4 bases and J 1 base; nucleotides not matched to a gene: 16. This CDR3 is 20 amino acids long.

The CDR3 nucleotides are TGCAGCGTTCGGGACACGCCTGGCTACACCTTC. It encodes CSVRDTPGYTF. The chain links TRBV29-1 to TRBJ1-2; possible D gene TRBD1, 6 bases. Germline lookup yields CDR1 SQVTM and CDR2 ANQGSEA. This CDR3 has 11 residues. V gave up 5 bases and J gave up 7 bases, with 11 bases separating them.

The chain employs TRBV5-1 and TRBJ1-4; maybe TRBD1 (5 bases). The CDR3 length is 15 residues. V was shortened by 0 bases and J by 2 bases, with 8 bases between the two germline ends. Per germline, CDR1 SGHRS and CDR2 YFSETQ. Here the CDR3 reads CASSLGGATNEKLFF. The CDR3 DNA is TGCGCCAGCAGCTTGGGTGGGGCTACTAATGAAAAACTGTTTTTT. The variable domain in full, with the rest retrieved from reference TRBV5-1 and TRBJ1-4, is KAGVTQTPRYLIKTRGQQVTLSCSPISGHRSVSWYQQTPGQGLQFLFEYFSETQRNKGNFPGRFSGRQFSNSRSEMNVSTLELGDSALYLCASSLGGATNEKLFFGSGTQLSVL.

This clone was found once. J is TRBJ2-6 and V is TRBV5-4; D might be TRBD1 (6 bases). Germline loops: CDR1 SGHNT, CDR2 YYREEE (reference sequence). V was cut by 4 bases and J by 1 base, with 12 bases left in between. This CDR3 is 16 amino acids long. The CDR3 reads CASSRPTGSGANVLTF. In DNA form, the CDR3 reads TGTGCCAGCAGCCGTCCTACAGGGTCTGGGGCCAACGTCCTGACTTTC.

The rearrangement uses TRBV6-6 and TRBJ2-5; 8 bases align to TRBD1. Judging by the DNA end, TRBJ2-7 fits better; the J call may be wrong. CDR1 and CDR2 from the germline V gene are MNHNY and SVGAGI (reference sequence). The CDR3 extends over 14 amino acids. DNA for the CDR3: TGTGCCAGCACGTCCGGGACAGGCCCCTACGAGCAGTACTTC. It specifies CASTSGTGPYEQYF.

J is TRBJ2-6 and V is TRBV7-8; D is perhaps TRBD1 (6 bases). The CDR3 length is 21 residues. The V and J ends lost 1 base and 0 bases respectively, with 22 bases between them. Germline assignment: CDR1 SGHVS and CDR2 FQNEAQ. This chain's CDR3 is CASSLVGPEGTLDSGANVLTF. The CDR3 bases are TGTGCCAGCAGCTTAGTCGGACCGGAAGGGACACTAGACTCTGGGGCCAACGTCCTGACTTTC.

This clone appeared a single time. The chain is built from TRBV2 and TRBJ2-5, with 11 bases that match TRBD1. The germline V gene encodes CDR1 SNHLY and CDR2 FYNNEI. V lost 3 bases to trimming and J lost 2 bases; unmatched junction nucleotides: 2. The CDR3 runs 15 residues. The DNA for the CDR3 is TGTGCCAGCAGTGACAGGGACAGGGGGCAAGAGACCCAGTACTTC. Translated: CASSDRDRGQETQYF.

As DNA, the CDR3 is TGTGCCAGCAGCGTGACAGTGAACACCGGGGAGCTGTTTTTT. Protein product: CASSVTVNTGELFF. This chain connects TRBV7-6 to TRBJ2-2; TRBD1 might be the D (5 bases). CDR1 and CDR2 (germline): SGHVS, FNYEAQ. Trimming removed 5 bases from V and 1 base from J, with 8 bases in between. The CDR3 covers 14 residues.

The rearrangement links TRBV7-9 to TRBJ2-3; 9 bases agree with TRBD2. This CDR3 has 14 residues. Germline V gene sequence: CDR1 SEHNR, CDR2 FQNEAQ (reference sequence). V was clipped by 5 bases and J by 2 bases; unmatched bases: 2. DNA for the CDR3: TGTGCCAGCAGCCGACTAGCGGTCACAGATACGCAGTATTTT. Translation gives CASSRLAVTDTQYF.